This T cell receptor (beta chain) was identified during a study of blood T cell repertoires in COVID-19. About the research overall: COVID-19 samples collected from the United States, Italy and Spain covered acute and convalescent phases.

Sequencing used immunoSEQ multiplex PCR; TCRdb keeps in-frame clones, though not all of them. The sample yields a few hundred thousand clones, roughly 80% seen once. The CDR3 covers 16 residues. The J segment lost 7 bases and the V segment lost 6 bases, leaving 17 bases of the junction unmatched. The V gene's germline CDR1 is LNHDA and CDR2 SQIVND (reference sequence). Sequencing was performed on peripheral blood. This clonotype originated in a woman older than 75 with acute or convalescent COVID-19. The J gene is TRBJ1-1, the V gene TRBV19; 7 positions match TRBD1. CDR3 DNA: TGTGCCAGTAGCTATCTCTCGGGACAGCGGGCGGGTGAAGCTTTCTTT. It encodes CASSYLSGQRAGEAFF.